What follows are 27 T cell receptor beta chains derived from one specimen sequenced in a study of lymphopenia after photon versus proton radiotherapy. The table came from immunoSEQ multiplex PCR; TCRdb's copy has only in-frame clones and leaves some out. The table includes approximately 65,000 clones, 80% to 90% detected once. This material consisted of peripheral blood, taken from a patient treated with proton-based radiotherapy. The receptors originated from a man aged 80 or over with esophageal cancer.

This rearrangement joins TRBV30 to TRBJ1-5; tentative D call: TRBD1 (5 bases). From germline, CDR1 is GTSNPN and CDR2 SVGIG (reference sequence). V was clipped by 0 bases and J by 9 bases, with 15 bases between them. CDR3 length equals 14 residues. The CDR3 nucleotides are TGTGCCTGGAGTGTCAGCGGGACCGGGGGGCCCCAGCATTTT. Protein: CAWSVSGTGGPQHF. The entire variable domain, with the rest obtained from reference TRBV30 and TRBJ1-5, is as follows: SQTIHQWPATLVQPVGSPLSLECTVEGTSNPNLYWYRQAAGRGLQLLFYSVGIGQISSEVPQNLSASRPQDRQFILSSKKLLLSDSGFYLCAWSVSGTGGPQHFGDGTRLSIL.

This chain links TRBV21-1 with TRBJ1-4. TRBV21-1 is reported as a pseudogene. The CDR3 runs 21 residues. In DNA, the CDR3 is TGTGCCAGCAGCAAAGGTTTCAGCGGGGCCCGGGAACCGCATGAACTGGAAAAACTGTTTTTT. Translating it yields CASSKGFSGAREPHELEKLFF.

The V gene is TRBV5-5, the J gene TRBJ1-2; the D is unclear. With 0 bases removed from V and 4 bases from J, the gap between germline ends came to 7 bases. Germline V gene sequence: CDR1 SGHKS, CDR2 YYEKEE (reference sequence). This CDR3 has 13 residues. For the CDR3, the DNA is TGTGCCAGCAGCTTGGGAGATTTCTATGGCTACACCTTC. It encodes CASSLGDFYGYTF.

The rearrangement links TRBV18 to TRBJ2-3; 7 nucleotides match TRBD2. Unmatched junction bases numbered 15, after V lost 3 bases and J lost 6 bases. The germline V gene has CDR1 KGHSH and CDR2 LQKENI. The CDR3 consists of 17 residues. The CDR3 bases are TGTGCCAGCTCACCGCGGTCAGGACTAGGGTCCGGTGATACGCAGTATTTT. Its protein is CASSPRSGLGSGDTQYF.

The chain recombines TRBV10-1 with TRBJ2-3; 9 nucleotides line up with TRBD2. The V segment lost 2 bases and the J segment 3 bases; nucleotides outside the gene matches: 3. The CDR3 is made up of 15 amino acids. Germline CDR1 and CDR2: WNHNN and SYGVQD (reference sequence). The CDR3: CASSEASGRTDTQYF. CDR3 bases: TGCGCCAGCAGTGAGGCGAGCGGGAGGACAGATACGCAGTATTTT.

V is TRBV5-1 and J is TRBJ2-7, with TRBD1 identical over 10 bases. Losses at the gene ends were 4 bases for V and 3 bases for J; bases not matched to a gene: 13. CDR1 and CDR2 from the germline V gene are SGHRS and YFSETQ. This CDR3 region has 17 residues. In DNA, the CDR3 is TGCGCCAGCAGCCCCGCATTTGGTTGGGACAGGGGCTACGAGCAGTACTTC. It encodes CASSPAFGWDRGYEQYF.

This rearrangement joins TRBV7-2 to TRBJ1-6; D is uncertain. V was trimmed by 2 bases and J by 6 bases, leaving 8 bases between them. Germline V gives CDR1 SGHTA, CDR2 FQGNSA. The CDR3 consists of 14 residues. The DNA for the CDR3 is TGTGCCAGCAGCTTATCGGGGAGTAATTCACCCCTCCACTTT. It specifies CASSLSGSNSPLHF. Using reference TRBV7-2 and TRBJ1-6 for the parts outside the CDR3, the full variable domain is GAGVSQSPSNKVTEKGKDVELRCDPISGHTALYWYRQSLGQGLEFLIYFQGNSAPDKSGLPSDRFSAERTGGSVSTLTIQRTQQEDSAVYLCASSLSGSNSPLHFGNGTRLTVT.

This clone was seen only a few times. The chain employs TRBV29-1 and TRBJ2-7, with D uncertain. Per the germline V gene, CDR1 is SQVTM and CDR2 is ANQGSEA. The CDR3 runs to 12 residues. Trimming removed 4 bases at V and 6 bases at J, with 13 bases between. For the CDR3, the DNA is TGCAGCGTTGGGAAATCGGCCGGCGAGCAGTACTTC. Translation gives CSVGKSAGEQYF.

The chain employs TRBV5-1 and TRBJ1-1; D is undetermined. The ends were cut back, 0 bases at V and 1 base at J, with 10 bases in the middle. The CDR3 loop spans 15 amino acids. Germline-derived CDR1 and CDR2 are SGHRS and YFSETQ. In nucleotides, the CDR3 is TGCGCCAGCAGCTTGGACCCGGGGAGGAACACTGAAGCTTTCTTT. Translation gives CASSLDPGRNTEAFF.

The genes are TRBV7-2 and TRBJ2-7; possibly TRBD1 for D (5 bases). The CDR3 consists of 12 residues. Germline V lookup: CDR1 SGHTA, CDR2 FQGNSA. V lost 4 bases, J lost 7 bases, and 11 bases lay in between. This CDR3 is CASSSVGREQYF. The CDR3 DNA sequence: TGTGCCAGCAGCTCCGTGGGGCGAGAGCAGTACTTC.

The CDR3 sequence is CASSLTGGGYTF. The CDR3, as DNA: TGTGCCAGCAGCCTAACTGGGGGTGGCTACACCTTC. This chain joins TRBV7-2 and TRBJ1-2; the D gene is possibly TRBD1 (5 bases). Between the trimmed V and J ends, which lost 5 bases and 7 bases, there was a span of 11 bases. Germline loops: CDR1 SGHTA, CDR2 FQGNSA. The CDR3 spans 12 residues. The full variable domain, in which reference TRBV7-2 and TRBJ1-2 provide the parts outside the CDR3, is GAGVSQSPSNKVTEKGKDVELRCDPISGHTALYWYRQSLGQGLEFLIYFQGNSAPDKSGLPSDRFSAERTGGSVSTLTIQRTQQEDSAVYLCASSLTGGGYTFGSGTRLTVV.

This clone came up once. This rearrangement joins TRBV27 to TRBJ2-7; D possibly corresponds to TRBD1 (5 bases). CDR1 is MNHEY and CDR2 is SMNVEV in the germline V gene (reference sequence). The CDR3 totals 15 residues. V lost 0 bases, J lost 5 bases, and 14 bases lay in between. CDR3 DNA: TGTGCCAGCAGTTTATCTAGGGGAACATGGCACGAGCAGTACTTC. Amino acid sequence: CASSLSRGTWHEQYF.

The chain combines TRBV4-3 with TRBJ2-3; 7 bases align to TRBD1. The CDR3 extends over 17 amino acids. The germline gives CDR1 LGHNA, CDR2 YSLEER. V lost 3 bases to trimming and J lost 2 bases; unmatched junction nucleotides: 11. CDR3 residues: CASSQEAWGQYTDTQYF. The DNA of the CDR3 is TGCGCCAGCAGCCAGGAAGCATGGGGACAGTACACAGATACGCAGTATTTT.

The chain joins TRBV4-3 to TRBJ2-1; a weak D match, TRBD2 (5 bases). Germline V CDR1 and CDR2: LGHNA, YSLEER. The CDR3 runs to 12 residues. V dropped 5 bases and J dropped 9 bases, with 11 bases sitting between them. The DNA of the CDR3 is TGCGCCAGCAGCTACACTAGAGGTGAGCAGTTCTTC. Translated, it gives CASSYTRGEQFF.

V gene TRBV14 combines with J gene TRBJ1-3; no clear D. CDR1 is SGHDN and CDR2 is FVKESK in the germline V gene. Deletions cut 4 bases from V and 7 bases from J, with 11 bases between. The CDR3 spans 13 residues. CDR3 coding DNA: TGTGCCAGCAGCCGCCCGGGGTGGAACACCATATATTTT. As protein: CASSRPGWNTIYF.

The J gene is TRBJ2-1, the V gene TRBV6-5; D could derive from TRBD1 or TRBD2 (5 bases each). The germline CDR1 and CDR2 sequences are MNHEY and SVGAGI. V was shortened by 0 bases and J by 4 bases, with 7 bases between the two germline ends. CDR3 length: 14 residues. CDR3 nucleotides: TGTGCCAGCAGTTACTCGAGGGGTTACAATGAGCAGTTCTTC. Its protein is CASSYSRGYNEQFF.

This sequence joins TRBV4-3 and TRBJ1-5, with D unclear. V lost 0 bases and J lost 3, with 15 bases in between. There are 17 residues in the CDR3. Germline V gene lookup returns CDR1 LGHNA and CDR2 YSLEER. The CDR3 is CASSQDVGFGPNQPQHF. Here the CDR3 DNA reads TGCGCCAGCAGCCAAGATGTTGGGTTTGGGCCCAATCAGCCCCAGCATTTT.

The rearrangement links TRBV5-8 to TRBJ1-2, with TRBD1 as a possible D gene (6 bases). This CDR3 region has 15 residues. Germline CDR1 is SGHTS and CDR2 is YDEGEE. Trimming took 0 bases from V and 4 from J, leaving 13 bases between them. The CDR3 DNA follows: TGTGCCAGCAGCTTGGTGTGGGGGCAGGTCTATGGCTACACCTTC. This sequence encodes CASSLVWGQVYGYTF.

There are a few counts of this clone. V is TRBV28 and J is TRBJ2-2, with 7 nucleotides matching TRBD1. V trimming: 6 bases; J trimming: 5 bases; junction bases outside the gene matches: 9. The CDR3 sequence is 15 residues long. Germline V gives CDR1 MDHEN, CDR2 SYDVKM. The CDR3 DNA follows: TGTGCCAGCAGGGAAGACAGGGCCATGACCGGGGAGCTGTTTTTT. Its protein is CASREDRAMTGELFF.

This chain connects TRBV7-9 to TRBJ2-2; D ambiguous. CDR1 and CDR2 from the germline V gene are SEHNR and FQNEAQ (reference sequence). The CDR3 runs 14 residues. Trimming left V 1 base short and J 2 bases short, with 5 bases between. The CDR3 is CASSLGQNTGELFF. The CDR3 region has the DNA TGTGCCAGCAGCTTAGGACAAAACACCGGGGAGCTGTTTTTT.

The chain links TRBV5-8 to TRBJ1-1; D gene unclear. The CDR3 is 11 amino acids. Germline V lookup: CDR1 SGHTS, CDR2 YDEGEE. Trimming took 4 bases from V and 10 from J, leaving 11 bases between them. The CDR3 reads CASSLWGGAFF. The CDR3 region has the DNA TGTGCCAGCAGCCTGTGGGGAGGAGCTTTCTTT.

This chain connects TRBV19 to TRBJ1-5, with D unclear. Between the trimmed V and J ends, which lost 3 bases and 3 bases, there was a span of 12 bases. The CDR3 consists of 15 residues. Germline-derived CDR1 and CDR2 are LNHDA and SQIVND (reference sequence). For the CDR3, the DNA is TGTGCCAGTAGTATCCAAGCCTCGGTCAATCAGCCCCAGCATTTT. This sequence encodes CASSIQASVNQPQHF.

This rearrangement joins TRBV5-4 to TRBJ1-2, with a possible D match to TRBD1 (5 bases). Trimming shortened V by 5 bases and J by 8 bases, and 16 bases separated the two germline ends. The CDR3 is 13 residues long. Germline V gives CDR1 SGHNT, CDR2 YYREEE (reference sequence). Here the CDR3 DNA reads TGTGCCAGCAGACCAGCCAGCAGGGACGGCTACACCTTC. The encoded protein is CASRPASRDGYTF.

The rearrangement links TRBV4-2 to TRBJ2-7; D may be TRBD2 (6 bases). Germline V gene data show CDR1 as LGHNA and CDR2 as YNFKEQ. The V and J ends lost 6 bases and 0 bases respectively, with 15 bases between them. The CDR3 spans 15 residues. This CDR3 is CASRTEAGSSYEQYF. In DNA form, the CDR3 reads TGTGCCAGCAGGACTGAGGCGGGGAGCTCCTACGAGCAGTACTTC.

The chain uses TRBV7-9 and TRBJ2-1, with D uncertain. The V end was cut by 1 base, the J end by 12 bases, with 10 bases between. Germline CDR1 SEHNR, CDR2 FQNEAQ (reference sequence). The CDR3 totals 12 residues. CDR3 sequence: CASSLVSFVQFF. The CDR3 DNA reads TGTGCCAGCAGCTTAGTAAGTTTCGTGCAGTTCTTC.

This chain links TRBV15 with TRBJ2-5, with 7 positions matching TRBD1. There are 14 residues in the CDR3. The trim removed 9 bases at V and 2 bases at J, leaving 9 bases unmatched. Germline CDR1 is LNHNV and CDR2 is YYDKDF (reference sequence). CDR3 loop: CATTPGGQQETQYF. The CDR3, as DNA: TGTGCCACTACCCCTGGGGGACAGCAAGAGACCCAGTACTTC.

The chain uses TRBV19 and TRBJ2-7; D may be TRBD1 (6 bases). The germline gives CDR1 LNHDA, CDR2 SQIVND (reference sequence). Between the trimmed V and J ends, which lost 6 bases and 3 bases, there was a span of 9 bases. The CDR3 has 12 residues. Here the CDR3 DNA reads TGTGCCAGTAGAGCGGACAGCTACGAGCAGTACTTC. Protein sequence: CASRADSYEQYF.